The clone carrying this T cell receptor beta chain was recorded many times. The sample originates from a study of naive and memory T cell subsets. The SP2 primer and nested alpha and beta constant region primers amplified ligated cDNA in four rounds. Alpha and beta constant region primers primed reverse transcription for blood and skin samples. TCRdb analysed the UMI-ligation and nested PCR reads with MiXCR anew, one entry per CDR3 protein. The sample lists about 37,000 distinct CDR3 sequences, approximately 10% occurring once. As for treatment: skin biopsy from PPD injection site in Mantoux-positive individual. An oligonucleotide containing a UMI was ligated to the 3' end of TCR cDNA. Cells were not sorted; total RNA input targeted about 1 to 1000 ng. V was shortened by 1 base and J by 4 bases, with 14 bases between the two germline ends. Germline loops: CDR1 SGHTA, CDR2 FQGNSA. CDR3 length: 15 residues.

V and J are TRBV7-2 and TRBJ2-7; D gene ambiguous. The material was skin, obtained from a tuberculin skin test site. The sequence came from an adult in good health. The CDR3: CASSLGAPGSYEQYF. CDR3 nucleotides: TGTGCCAGCAGCTTAGGGGCCCCGGGTTCGTACGAGCAGTACTTC.